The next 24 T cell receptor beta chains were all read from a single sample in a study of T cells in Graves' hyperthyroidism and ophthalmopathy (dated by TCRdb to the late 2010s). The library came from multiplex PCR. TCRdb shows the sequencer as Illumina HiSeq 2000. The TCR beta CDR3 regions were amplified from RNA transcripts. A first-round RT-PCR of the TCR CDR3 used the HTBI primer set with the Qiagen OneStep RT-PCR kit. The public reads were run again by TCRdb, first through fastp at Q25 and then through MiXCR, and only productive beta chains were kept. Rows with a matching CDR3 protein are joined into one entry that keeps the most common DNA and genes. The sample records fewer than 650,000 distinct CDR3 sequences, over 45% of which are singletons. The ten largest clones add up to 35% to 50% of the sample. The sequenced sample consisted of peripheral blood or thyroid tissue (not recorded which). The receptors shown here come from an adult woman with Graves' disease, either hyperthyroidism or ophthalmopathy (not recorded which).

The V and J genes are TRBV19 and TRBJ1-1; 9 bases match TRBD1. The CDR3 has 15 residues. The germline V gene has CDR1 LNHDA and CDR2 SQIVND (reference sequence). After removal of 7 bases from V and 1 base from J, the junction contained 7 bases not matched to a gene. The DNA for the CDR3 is TGTGCCAGTACGGACAGGGGACTACCGAACACTGAAGCTTTCTTT. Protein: CASTDRGLPNTEAFF.

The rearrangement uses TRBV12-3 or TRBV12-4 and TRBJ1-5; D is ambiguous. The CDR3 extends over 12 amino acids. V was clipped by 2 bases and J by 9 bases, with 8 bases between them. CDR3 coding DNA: TGTGCCAGCAGTTTATTAGCGCGGCCCCAGCATTTT. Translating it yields CASSLLARPQHF.

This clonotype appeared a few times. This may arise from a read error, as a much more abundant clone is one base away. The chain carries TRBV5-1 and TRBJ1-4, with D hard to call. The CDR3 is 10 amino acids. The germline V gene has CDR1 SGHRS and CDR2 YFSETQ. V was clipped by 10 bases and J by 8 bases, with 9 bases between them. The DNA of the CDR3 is TGCGCCGGCGCGACAGAAAAACTGTTTTTT. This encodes CAGATEKLFF.

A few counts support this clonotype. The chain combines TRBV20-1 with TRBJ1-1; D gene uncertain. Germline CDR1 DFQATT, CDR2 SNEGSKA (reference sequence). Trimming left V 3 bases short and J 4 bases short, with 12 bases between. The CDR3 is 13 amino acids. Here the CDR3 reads CSASWQSGTEAFF. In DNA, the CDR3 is TGCAGTGCTAGTTGGCAGTCCGGCACTGAAGCTTTCTTT.

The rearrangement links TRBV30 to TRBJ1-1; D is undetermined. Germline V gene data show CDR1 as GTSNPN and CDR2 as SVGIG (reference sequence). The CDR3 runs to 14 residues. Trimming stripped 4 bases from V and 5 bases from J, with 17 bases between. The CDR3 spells CAWNFGHQDTEAFF. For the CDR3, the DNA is TGTGCCTGGAATTTTGGCCATCAGGATACTGAAGCTTTCTTT.

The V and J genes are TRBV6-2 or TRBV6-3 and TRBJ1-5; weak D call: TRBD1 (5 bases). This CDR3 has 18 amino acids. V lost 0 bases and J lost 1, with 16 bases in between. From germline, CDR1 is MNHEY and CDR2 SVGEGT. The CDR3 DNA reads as TGTGCCAGCAGTTACTCGAAGGGTCGGGGGGTAAGCAATCAGCCCCAGCATTTT. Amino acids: CASSYSKGRGVSNQPQHF.

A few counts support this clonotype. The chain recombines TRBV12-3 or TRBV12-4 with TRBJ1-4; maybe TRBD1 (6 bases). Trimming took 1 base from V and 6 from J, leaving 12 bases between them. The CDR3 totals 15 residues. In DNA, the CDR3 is TGTGCCAGCAGTTTAGGAGGAGGGGGTTATGAAAAACTGTTTTTT. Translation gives CASSLGGGGYEKLFF.

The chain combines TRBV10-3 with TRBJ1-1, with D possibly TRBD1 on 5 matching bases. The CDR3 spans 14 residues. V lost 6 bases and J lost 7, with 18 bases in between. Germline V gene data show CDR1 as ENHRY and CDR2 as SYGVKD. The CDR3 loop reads CAISAGTSGSEAFF. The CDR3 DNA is TGTGCCATCAGCGCCGGGACTAGCGGTAGTGAAGCTTTCTTT.

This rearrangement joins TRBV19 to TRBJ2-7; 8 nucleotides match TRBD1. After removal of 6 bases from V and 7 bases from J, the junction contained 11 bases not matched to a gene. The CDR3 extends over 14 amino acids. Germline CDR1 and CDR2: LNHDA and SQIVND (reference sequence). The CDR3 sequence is CASSTGQAEWEQYF. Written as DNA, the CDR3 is TGTGCCAGTAGCACGGGACAGGCCGAATGGGAGCAGTACTTC.

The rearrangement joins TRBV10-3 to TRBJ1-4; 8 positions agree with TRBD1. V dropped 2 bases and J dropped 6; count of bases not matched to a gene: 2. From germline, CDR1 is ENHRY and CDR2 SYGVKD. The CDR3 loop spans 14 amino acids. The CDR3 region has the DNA TGTGCCATCAGTGAGGGACAGGGACATGAAAAACTGTTTTTT. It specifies CAISEGQGHEKLFF.

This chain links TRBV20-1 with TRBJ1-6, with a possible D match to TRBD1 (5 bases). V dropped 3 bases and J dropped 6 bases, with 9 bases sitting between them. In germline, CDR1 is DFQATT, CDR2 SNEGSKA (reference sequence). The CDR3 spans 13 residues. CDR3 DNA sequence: TGCAGTGCTAGTGCTGGGGGTAATTCACCCCTCCACTTT. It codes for CSASAGGNSPLHF.

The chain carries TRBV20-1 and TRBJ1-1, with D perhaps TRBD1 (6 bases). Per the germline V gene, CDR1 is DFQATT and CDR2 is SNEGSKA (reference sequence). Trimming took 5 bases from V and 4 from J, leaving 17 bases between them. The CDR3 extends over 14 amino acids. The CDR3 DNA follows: TGCAGTGCTTGGACACAGGGTGTGAGCACTGAAGCTTTCTTT. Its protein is CSAWTQGVSTEAFF.

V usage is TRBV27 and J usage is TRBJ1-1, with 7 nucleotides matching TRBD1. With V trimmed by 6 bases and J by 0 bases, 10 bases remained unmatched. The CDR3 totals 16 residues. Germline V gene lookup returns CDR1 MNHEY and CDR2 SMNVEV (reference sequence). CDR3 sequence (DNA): TGTGCCAGCAGATCCGGGACAGTGGGTATGAACACTGAAGCTTTCTTT. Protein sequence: CASRSGTVGMNTEAFF.

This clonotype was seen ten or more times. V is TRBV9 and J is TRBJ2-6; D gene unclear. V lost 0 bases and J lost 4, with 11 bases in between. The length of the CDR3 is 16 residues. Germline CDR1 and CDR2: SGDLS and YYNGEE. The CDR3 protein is CASSVAHGSGANVLTF. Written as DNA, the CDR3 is TGTGCCAGCAGCGTAGCTCACGGGTCCGGGGCCAACGTCCTGACTTTC. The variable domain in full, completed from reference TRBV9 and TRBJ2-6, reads DSGVTQTPKHLITATGQRVTLRCSPRSGDLSVYWYQQSLDQGLQFLIQYYNGEERAKGNILERFSAQQFPDLHSELNLSSLELGDSALYFCASSVAHGSGANVLTFGAGSRLTVL.

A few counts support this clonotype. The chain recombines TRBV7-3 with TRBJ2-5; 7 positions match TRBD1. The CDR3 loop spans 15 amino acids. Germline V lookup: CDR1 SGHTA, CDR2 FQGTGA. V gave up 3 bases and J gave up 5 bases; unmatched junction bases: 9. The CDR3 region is CASSLTGTTGETQYF. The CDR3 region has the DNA TGTGCCAGCAGCTTGACAGGGACCACCGGGGAGACCCAGTACTTC.

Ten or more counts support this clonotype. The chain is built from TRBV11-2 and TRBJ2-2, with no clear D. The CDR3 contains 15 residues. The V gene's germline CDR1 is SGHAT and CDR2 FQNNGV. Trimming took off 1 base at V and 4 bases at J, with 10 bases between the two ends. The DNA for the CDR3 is TGTGCCAGCAGCTTAGGACCACCGGGCACCGGGGAGCTGTTTTTT. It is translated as CASSLGPPGTGELFF.

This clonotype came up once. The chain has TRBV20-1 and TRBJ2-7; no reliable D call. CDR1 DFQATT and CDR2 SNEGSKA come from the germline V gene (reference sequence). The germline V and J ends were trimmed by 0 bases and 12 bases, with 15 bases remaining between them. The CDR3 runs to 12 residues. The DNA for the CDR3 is TGCAGTGCTAGAGAAGAATTTGGTCTGTGGTACTTC. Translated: CSAREEFGLWYF.

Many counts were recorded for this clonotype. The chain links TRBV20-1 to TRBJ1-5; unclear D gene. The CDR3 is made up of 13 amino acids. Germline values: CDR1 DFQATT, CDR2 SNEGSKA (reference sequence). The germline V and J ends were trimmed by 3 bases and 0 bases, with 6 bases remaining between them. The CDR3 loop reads CSASVVSNQPQHF. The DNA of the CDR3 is TGCAGTGCTAGCGTGGTTAGCAATCAGCCCCAGCATTTT.

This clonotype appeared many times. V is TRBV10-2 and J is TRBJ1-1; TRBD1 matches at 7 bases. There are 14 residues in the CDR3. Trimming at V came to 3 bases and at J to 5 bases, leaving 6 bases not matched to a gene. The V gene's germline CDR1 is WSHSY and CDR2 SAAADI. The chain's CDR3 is CASSDRTGETEAFF. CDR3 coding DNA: TGCGCCAGCAGTGACAGGACAGGAGAGACTGAAGCTTTCTTT.

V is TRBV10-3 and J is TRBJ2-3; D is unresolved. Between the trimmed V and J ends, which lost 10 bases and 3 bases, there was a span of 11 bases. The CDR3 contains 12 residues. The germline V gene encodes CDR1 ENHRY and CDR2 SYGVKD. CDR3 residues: CATGIKTDTQYF. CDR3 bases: TGTGCCACTGGGATTAAAACAGATACGCAGTATTTT.

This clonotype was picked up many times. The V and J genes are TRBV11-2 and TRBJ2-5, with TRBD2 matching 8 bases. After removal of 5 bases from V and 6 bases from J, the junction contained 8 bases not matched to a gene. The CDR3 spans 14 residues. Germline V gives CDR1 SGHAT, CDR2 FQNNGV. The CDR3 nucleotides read TGTGCCAGCAGCCCTAGGACTAGCATGCAGACCCAGTACTTC. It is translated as CASSPRTSMQTQYF.

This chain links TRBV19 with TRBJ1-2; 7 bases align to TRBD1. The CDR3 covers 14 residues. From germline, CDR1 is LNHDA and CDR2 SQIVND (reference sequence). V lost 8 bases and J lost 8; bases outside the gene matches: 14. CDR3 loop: CASEPGHTGQGYTF. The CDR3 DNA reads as TGTGCCAGTGAACCGGGACACACGGGACAGGGCTACACCTTC.

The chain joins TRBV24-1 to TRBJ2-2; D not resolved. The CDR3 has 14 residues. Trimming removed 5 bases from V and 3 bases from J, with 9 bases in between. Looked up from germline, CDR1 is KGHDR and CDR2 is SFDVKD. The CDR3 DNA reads TGTGCCACCAGTGGCCATACAGACACCGGGGAGCTGTTTTTT. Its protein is CATSGHTDTGELFF.

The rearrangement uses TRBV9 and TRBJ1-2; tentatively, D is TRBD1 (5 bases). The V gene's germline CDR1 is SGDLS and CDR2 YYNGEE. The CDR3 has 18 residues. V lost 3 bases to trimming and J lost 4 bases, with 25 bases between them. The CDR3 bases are TGTGCCAGCAGCGCTCGGCACTCTCGGGACCAGTTCGTCTATGGCTACACCTTC. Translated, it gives CASSARHSRDQFVYGYTF.